This T cell receptor beta chain was captured in a study of cytomegalovirus exposure and HLA in healthy donors. This CDR3 contains 14 residues. Germline CDR1 SGHRS, CDR2 YFSETQ. The J segment lost 7 bases and the V segment lost 3 bases, leaving 7 bases of the junction unmatched. 60 Vbeta and 13 Jbeta primers were used in PCR. The method was immunoSEQ multiplex PCR; TCRdb's version includes in-frame clones alone and lacks a portion of them. The data show around 220,000 clones, over 60% seen once. This clonotype was obtained from a man aged 40-55 years in good health and CMV-seronegative. This chain uses TRBV5-1 with TRBJ1-1; 9 bases map to TRBD1. The source material was PBMCs. The CDR3 here is CASSWDREGIEAFF. The CDR3 DNA sequence: TGCGCCAGCAGCTGGGACAGGGAAGGGATTGAAGCTTTCTTT.